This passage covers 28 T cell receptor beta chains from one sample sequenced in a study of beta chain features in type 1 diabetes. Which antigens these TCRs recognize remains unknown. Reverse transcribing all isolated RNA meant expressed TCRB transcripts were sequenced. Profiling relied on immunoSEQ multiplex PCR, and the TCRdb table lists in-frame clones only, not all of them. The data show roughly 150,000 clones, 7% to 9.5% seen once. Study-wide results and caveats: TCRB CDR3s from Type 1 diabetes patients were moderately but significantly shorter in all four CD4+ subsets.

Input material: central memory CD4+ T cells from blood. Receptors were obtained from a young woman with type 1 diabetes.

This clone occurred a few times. Written as DNA, the CDR3 is TGCGCCAGCAGCTTGGGGAGCGGGAGCTTTAACGAGCAGTACTTC. Protein: CASSLGSGSFNEQYF. The V call is TRBV5-1, the J call TRBJ2-7, with TRBD2 matching 8 bases. This CDR3 contains 15 residues. With 0 bases clipped from V and 5 bases from J, the junction kept 7 bases outside the gene matches. Germline assignment: CDR1 SGHRS and CDR2 YFSETQ.

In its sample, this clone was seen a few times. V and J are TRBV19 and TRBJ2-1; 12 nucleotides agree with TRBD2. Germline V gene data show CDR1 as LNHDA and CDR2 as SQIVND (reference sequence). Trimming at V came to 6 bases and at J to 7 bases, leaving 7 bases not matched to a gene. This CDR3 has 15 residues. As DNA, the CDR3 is TGTGCCAGTAGACTGACTAGCGGGAGAGGTAATGAGCAGTTCTTC. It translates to CASRLTSGRGNEQFF.

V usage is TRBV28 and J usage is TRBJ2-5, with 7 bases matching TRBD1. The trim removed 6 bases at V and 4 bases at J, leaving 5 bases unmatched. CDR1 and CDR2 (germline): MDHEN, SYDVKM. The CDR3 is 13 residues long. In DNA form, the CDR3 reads TGTGCCAGCAGCTCCGGACAGGTAGAGACCCAGTACTTC. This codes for CASSSGQVETQYF.

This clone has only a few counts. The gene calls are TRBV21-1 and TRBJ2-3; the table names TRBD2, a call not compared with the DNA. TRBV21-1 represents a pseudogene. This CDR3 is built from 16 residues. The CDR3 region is CASSPCMSPSSDTQYF. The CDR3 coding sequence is TGTGCCAGCAGCCCCTGTATGAGCCCCTCGAGCGATACGCAGTATTTT.

The CDR3 bases are TGCAGCGTTGAAATTACAGGGGGCGCCTACGAGCAGTACTTC. It is translated as CSVEITGGAYEQYF. V is TRBV29-1 and J is TRBJ2-7, with 9 bases fitting TRBD1. There are 14 residues in the CDR3. V was pared by 2 bases and J by 2 bases, with 4 bases of the junction left unmatched. Germline V gene data show CDR1 as SQVTM and CDR2 as ANQGSEA.

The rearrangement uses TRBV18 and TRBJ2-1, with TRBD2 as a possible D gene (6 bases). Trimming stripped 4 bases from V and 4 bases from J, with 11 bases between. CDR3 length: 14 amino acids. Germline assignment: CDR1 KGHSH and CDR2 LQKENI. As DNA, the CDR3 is TGTGCCAGCTCACGGGGGGAGGTGTACAATGAGCAGTTCTTC. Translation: CASSRGEVYNEQFF.

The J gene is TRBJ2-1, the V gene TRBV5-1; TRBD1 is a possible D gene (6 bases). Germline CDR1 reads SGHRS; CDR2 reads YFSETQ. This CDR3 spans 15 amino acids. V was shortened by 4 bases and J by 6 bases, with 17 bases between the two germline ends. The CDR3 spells CASSPLQGARNEQFF. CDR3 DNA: TGCGCCAGCAGCCCCCTACAGGGCGCGCGCAATGAGCAGTTCTTC. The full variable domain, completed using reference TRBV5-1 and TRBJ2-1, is KAGVTQTPRYLIKTRGQQVTLSCSPISGHRSVSWYQQTPGQGLQFLFEYFSETQRNKGNFPGRFSGRQFSNSRSEMNVSTLELGDSALYLCASSPLQGARNEQFFGPGTRLTVL.

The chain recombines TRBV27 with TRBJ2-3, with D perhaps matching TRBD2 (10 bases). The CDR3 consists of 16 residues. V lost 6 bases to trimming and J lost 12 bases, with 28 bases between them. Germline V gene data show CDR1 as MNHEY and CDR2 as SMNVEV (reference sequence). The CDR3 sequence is CASRRGTGGSGRAQYF. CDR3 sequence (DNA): TGTGCCAGCAGGCGCGGCACAGGGGGCAGCGGGAGGGCCCAGTATTTT.

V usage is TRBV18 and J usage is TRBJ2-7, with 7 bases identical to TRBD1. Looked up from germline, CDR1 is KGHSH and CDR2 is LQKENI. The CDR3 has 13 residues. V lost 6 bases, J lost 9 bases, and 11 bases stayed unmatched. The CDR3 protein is CASSPSTGARQYF. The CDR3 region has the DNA TGTGCCAGCTCCCCTAGCACAGGGGCTAGGCAGTACTTC.

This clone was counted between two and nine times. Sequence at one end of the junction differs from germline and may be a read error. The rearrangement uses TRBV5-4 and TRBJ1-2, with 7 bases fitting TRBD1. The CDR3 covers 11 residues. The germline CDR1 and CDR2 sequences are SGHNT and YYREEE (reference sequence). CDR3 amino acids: CASSLAGDSSF. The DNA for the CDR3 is TGTGCCAGCAGCTTGGCCGGGGACAGTAGCTTC.

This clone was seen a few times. CDR3: CASTEPRGENQPQHF. CDR3 DNA: TGTGCCAGCACCGAACCCCGGGGGGAGAATCAGCCCCAGCATTTT. This chain joins TRBV28 and TRBJ1-5; D may be TRBD1 (5 bases). This CDR3 comprises 15 residues. Trimming took off 7 bases at V and 4 bases at J, with 17 bases between the two ends. The germline V gene has CDR1 MDHEN and CDR2 SYDVKM.

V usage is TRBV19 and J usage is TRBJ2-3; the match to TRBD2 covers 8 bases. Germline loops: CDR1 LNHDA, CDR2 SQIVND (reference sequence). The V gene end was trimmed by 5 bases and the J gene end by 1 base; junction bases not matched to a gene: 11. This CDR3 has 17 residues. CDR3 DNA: TGTGCCAGTAGTGGGCGGTCAGCGGGAGAGGGCACAGATACGCAGTATTTT. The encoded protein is CASSGRSAGEGTDTQYF.

The CDR3 DNA follows: TGTGCCAGCAGTTCGGTCGAGACAGGAGGCTACGAGCAGTACTTC. Protein product: CASSSVETGGYEQYF. The chain uses TRBV25-1 and TRBJ2-7; tentatively, D is TRBD1 (6 bases). In germline, CDR1 is MGHDK, CDR2 SYGVNS. Trimming left V 5 bases short and J 3 bases short, with 17 bases between. The CDR3 has 15 amino acids.

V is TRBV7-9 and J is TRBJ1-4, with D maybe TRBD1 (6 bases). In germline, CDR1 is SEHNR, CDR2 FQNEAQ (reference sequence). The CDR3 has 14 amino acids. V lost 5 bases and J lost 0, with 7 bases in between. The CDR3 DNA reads TGTGCCAGCAGCCCAGGGGCAACTAATGAAAAACTGTTTTTT. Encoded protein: CASSPGATNEKLFF.

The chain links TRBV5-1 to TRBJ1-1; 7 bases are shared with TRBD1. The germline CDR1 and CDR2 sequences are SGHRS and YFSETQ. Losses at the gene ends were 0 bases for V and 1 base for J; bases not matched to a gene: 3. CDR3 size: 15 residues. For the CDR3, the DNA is TGCGCCAGCAGCTTGGAGACAGGGACGAACACTGAAGCTTTCTTT. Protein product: CASSLETGTNTEAFF.

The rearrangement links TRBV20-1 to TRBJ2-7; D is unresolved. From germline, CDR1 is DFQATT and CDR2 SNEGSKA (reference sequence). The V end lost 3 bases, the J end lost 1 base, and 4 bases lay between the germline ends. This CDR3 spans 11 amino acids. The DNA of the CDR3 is TGCAGTGCTAGCTCTTCCTACGAGCAGTACTTC. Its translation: CSASSSYEQYF.

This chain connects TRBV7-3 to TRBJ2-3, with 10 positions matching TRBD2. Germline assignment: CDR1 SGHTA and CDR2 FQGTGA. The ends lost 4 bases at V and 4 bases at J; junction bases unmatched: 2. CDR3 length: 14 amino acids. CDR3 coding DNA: TGTGCCAGCAGCTCTGGGACTAGCGCAGATACGCAGTATTTT. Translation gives CASSSGTSADTQYF.

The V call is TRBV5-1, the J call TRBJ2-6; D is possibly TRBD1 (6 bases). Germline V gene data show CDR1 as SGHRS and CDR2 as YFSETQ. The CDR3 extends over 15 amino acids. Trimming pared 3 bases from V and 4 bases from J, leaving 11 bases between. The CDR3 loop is CASSYRVAGANVLTF. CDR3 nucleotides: TGCGCCAGCAGCTACAGGGTAGCGGGGGCCAACGTCCTGACTTTC.

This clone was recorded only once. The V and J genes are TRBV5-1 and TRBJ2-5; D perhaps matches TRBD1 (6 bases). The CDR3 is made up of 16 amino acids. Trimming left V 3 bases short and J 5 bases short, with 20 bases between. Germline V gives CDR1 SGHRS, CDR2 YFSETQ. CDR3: CASSSMGAGTHETQYF. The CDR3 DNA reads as TGCGCCAGCAGCTCCATGGGCGCCGGGACACACGAGACCCAGTACTTC.

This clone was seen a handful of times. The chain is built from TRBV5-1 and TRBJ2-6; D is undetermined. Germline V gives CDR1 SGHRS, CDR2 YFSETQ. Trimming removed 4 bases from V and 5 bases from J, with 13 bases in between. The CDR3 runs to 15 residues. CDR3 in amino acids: CASSPKPDWANVLTF. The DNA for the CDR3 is TGCGCCAGCAGCCCTAAACCTGATTGGGCCAACGTCCTGACTTTC.

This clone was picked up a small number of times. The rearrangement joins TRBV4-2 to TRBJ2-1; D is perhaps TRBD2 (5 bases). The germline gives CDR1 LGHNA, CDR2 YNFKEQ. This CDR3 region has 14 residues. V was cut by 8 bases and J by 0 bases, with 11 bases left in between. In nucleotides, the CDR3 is TGTGCCAGCCGGCACGGGGACTCCTACAATGAGCAGTTCTTC. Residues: CASRHGDSYNEQFF.

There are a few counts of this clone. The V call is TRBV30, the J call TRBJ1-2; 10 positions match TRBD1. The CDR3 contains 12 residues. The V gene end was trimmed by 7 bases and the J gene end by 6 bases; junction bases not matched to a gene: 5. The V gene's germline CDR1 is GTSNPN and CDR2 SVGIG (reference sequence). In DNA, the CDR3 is TGTGCCTTGCTAGGACAGGGGGATGGCTACACCTTC. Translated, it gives CALLGQGDGYTF.

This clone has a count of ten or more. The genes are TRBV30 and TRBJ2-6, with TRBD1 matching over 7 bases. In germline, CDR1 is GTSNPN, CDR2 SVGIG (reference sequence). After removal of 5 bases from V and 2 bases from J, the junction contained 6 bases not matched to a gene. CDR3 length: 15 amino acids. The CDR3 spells CAWDRDLTGANVLTF. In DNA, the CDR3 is TGTGCCTGGGACAGGGATTTGACTGGGGCCAACGTCCTGACTTTC. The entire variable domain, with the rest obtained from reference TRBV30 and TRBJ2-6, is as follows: SQTIHQWPATLVQPVGSPLSLECTVEGTSNPNLYWYRQAAGRGLQLLFYSVGIGQISSEVPQNLSASRPQDRQFILSSKKLLLSDSGFYLCAWDRDLTGANVLTFGAGSRLTVL.

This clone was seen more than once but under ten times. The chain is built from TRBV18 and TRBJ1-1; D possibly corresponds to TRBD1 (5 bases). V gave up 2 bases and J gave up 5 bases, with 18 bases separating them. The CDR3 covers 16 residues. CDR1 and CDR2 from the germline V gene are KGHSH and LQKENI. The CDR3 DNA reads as TGTGCCAGCTCACCATCGGGGGGGGGACTCGGGACTGAAGCTTTCTTT. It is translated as CASSPSGGGLGTEAFF.

Here the CDR3 reads CASGQRLAGETQYF. The DNA for the CDR3 is TGTGCTAGTGGCCAGCGGCTAGCGGGAGAGACCCAGTACTTC. V is TRBV12-5 and J is TRBJ2-5, with 8 bases identical to TRBD2. The CDR3 covers 14 residues. CDR1 is LGHNT and CDR2 is FRNRAP in the germline V gene. Trimming took 6 bases from V and 4 from J; bases not matched to a gene: 7.

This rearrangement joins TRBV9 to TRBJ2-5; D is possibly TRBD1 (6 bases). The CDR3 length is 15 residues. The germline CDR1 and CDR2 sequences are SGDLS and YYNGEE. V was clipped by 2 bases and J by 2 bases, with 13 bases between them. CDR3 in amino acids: CASSVLQGVQETQYF. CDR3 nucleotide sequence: TGTGCCAGCAGCGTCCTACAGGGCGTACAAGAGACCCAGTACTTC.

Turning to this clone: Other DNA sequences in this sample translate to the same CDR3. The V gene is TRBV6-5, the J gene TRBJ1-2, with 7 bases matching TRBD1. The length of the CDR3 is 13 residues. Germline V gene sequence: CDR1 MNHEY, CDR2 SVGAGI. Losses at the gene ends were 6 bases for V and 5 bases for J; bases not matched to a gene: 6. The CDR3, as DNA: TGTGCCAGCAGCCAAGACAGGGTTTATGGCTACACCTTC. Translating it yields CASSQDRVYGYTF.

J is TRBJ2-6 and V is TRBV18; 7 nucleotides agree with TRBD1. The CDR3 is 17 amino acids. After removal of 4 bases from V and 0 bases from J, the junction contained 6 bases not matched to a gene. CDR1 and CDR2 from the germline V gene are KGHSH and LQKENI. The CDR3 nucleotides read TGTGCCAGCTCACTCGGGACAGCGAGCTCTGGGGCCAACGTCCTGACTTTC. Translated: CASSLGTASSGANVLTF.